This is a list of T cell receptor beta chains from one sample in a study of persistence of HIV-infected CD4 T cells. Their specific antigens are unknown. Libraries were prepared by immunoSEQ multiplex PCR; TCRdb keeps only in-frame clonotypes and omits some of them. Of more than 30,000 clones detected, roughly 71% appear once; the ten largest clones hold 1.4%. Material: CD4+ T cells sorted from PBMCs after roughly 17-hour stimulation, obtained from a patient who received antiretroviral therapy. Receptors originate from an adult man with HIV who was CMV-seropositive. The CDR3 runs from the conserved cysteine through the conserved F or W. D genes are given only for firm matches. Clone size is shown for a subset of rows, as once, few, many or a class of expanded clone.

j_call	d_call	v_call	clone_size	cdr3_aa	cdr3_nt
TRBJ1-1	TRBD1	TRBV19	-	CASRPRQGAGNTEAFF	TGTGCCAGTAGACCGAGACAGGGGGCTGGAAACACTGAAGCTTTCTTT
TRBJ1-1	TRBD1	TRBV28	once	CASSSTPDREGTEAFF	TGTGCCAGCAGTTCTACCCCCGACAGGGAGGGCACTGAAGCTTTCTTT
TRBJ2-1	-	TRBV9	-	CASSAGGYSYNEQFF	TGTGCCAGCAGCGCCGGAGGGTACTCCTACAATGAGCAGTTCTTC
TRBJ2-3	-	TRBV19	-	CASKGRGYTQYF	TGTGCCAGTAAAGGAAGGGGTTATACGCAGTATTTT
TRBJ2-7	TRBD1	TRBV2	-	CASSPGTASLQYF	TGTGCCAGCAGTCCCGGGACAGCCTCCCTTCAGTACTTC
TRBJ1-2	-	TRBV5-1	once	CASSLGYSDGYTF	TGCGCCAGCAGCCTCGGGTATTCGGATGGCTACACCTTC
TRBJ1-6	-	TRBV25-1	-	CASSDQGRNSPLHF	TGTGCCAGCAGTGATCAGGGACGGAATTCACCCCTCCACTTT
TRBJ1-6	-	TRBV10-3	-	CASLGSSYNSPLHF	TGTGCCAGCCTAGGGAGCTCCTATAATTCACCCCTCCACTTT
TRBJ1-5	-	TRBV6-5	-	CASSYSTGSNQPQHF	TGTGCCAGCAGTTACTCGACAGGCTCTAATCAGCCCCAGCATTTT
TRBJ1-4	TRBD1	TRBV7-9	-	CASTDWTGGHEKLFF	TGTGCCAGCACCGACTGGACAGGGGGCCATGAAAAACTGTTTTTT
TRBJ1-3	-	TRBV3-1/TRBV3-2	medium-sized	CASSQGVNTIYF	TGTGCCAGCAGCCAAGGAGTAAACACCATATATTTT
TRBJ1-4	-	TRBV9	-	CASSVGPGGGNEKLFF	TGTGCCAGCAGCGTAGGACCCGGCGGGGGTAATGAAAAACTGTTTTTT